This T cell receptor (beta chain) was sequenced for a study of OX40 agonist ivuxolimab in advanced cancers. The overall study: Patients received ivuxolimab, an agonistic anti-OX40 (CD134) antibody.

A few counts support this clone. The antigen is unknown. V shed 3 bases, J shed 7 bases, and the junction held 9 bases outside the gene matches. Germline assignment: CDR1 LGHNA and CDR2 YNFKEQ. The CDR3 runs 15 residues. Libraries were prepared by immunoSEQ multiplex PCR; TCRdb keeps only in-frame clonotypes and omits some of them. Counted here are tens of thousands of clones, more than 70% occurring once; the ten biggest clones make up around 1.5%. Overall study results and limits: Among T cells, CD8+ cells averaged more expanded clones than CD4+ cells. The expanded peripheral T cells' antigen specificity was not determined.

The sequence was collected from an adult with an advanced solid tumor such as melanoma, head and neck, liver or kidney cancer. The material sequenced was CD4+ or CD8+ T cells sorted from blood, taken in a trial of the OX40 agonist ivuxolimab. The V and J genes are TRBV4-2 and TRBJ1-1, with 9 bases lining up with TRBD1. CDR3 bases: TGTGCCAGCAGCCAGACCCGGGACAGGGCGAATGAAGCTTTCTTT. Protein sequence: CASSQTRDRANEAFF.